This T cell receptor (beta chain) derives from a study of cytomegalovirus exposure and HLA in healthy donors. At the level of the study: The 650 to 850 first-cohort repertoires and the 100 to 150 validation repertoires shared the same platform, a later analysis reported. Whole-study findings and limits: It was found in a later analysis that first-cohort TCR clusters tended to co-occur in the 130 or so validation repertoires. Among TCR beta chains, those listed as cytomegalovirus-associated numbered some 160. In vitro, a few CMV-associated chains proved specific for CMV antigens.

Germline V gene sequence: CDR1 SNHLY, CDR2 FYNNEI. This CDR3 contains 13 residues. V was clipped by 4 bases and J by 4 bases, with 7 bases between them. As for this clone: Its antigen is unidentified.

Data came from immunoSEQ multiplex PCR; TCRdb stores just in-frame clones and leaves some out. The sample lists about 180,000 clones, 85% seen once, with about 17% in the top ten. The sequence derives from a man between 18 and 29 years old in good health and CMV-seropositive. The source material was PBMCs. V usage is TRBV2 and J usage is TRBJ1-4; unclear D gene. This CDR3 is CASSGRGNEKLFF. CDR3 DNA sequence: TGTGCCAGCAGTGGGCGGGGTAATGAAAAACTGTTTTTT.